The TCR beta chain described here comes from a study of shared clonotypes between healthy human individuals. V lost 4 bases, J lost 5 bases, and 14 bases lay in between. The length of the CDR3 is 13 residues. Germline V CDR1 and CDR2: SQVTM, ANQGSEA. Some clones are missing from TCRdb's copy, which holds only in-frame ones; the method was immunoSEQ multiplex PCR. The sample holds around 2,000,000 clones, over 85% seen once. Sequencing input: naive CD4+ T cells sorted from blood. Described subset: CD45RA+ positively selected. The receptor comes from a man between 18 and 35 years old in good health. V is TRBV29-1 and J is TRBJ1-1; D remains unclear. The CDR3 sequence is CSVGPRQTTEAFF. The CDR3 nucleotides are TGCAGCGTTGGGCCCCGACAAACTACTGAAGCTTTCTTT.